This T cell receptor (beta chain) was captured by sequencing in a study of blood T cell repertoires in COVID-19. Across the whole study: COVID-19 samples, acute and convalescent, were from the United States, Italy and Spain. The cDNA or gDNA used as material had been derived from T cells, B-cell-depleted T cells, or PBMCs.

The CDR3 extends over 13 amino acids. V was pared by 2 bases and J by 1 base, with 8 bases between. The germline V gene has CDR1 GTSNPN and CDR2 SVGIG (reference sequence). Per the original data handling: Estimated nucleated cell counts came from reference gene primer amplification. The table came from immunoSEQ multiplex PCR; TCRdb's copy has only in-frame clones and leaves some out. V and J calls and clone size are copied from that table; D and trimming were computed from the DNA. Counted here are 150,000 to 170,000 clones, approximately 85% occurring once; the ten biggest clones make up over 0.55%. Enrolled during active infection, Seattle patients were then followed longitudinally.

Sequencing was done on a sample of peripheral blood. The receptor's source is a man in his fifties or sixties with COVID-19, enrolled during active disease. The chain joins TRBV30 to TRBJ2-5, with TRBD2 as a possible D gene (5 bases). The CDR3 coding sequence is TGTGCCTGGAGTCTGAGCGGCCAAGAGACCCAGTACTTC. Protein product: CAWSLSGQETQYF.